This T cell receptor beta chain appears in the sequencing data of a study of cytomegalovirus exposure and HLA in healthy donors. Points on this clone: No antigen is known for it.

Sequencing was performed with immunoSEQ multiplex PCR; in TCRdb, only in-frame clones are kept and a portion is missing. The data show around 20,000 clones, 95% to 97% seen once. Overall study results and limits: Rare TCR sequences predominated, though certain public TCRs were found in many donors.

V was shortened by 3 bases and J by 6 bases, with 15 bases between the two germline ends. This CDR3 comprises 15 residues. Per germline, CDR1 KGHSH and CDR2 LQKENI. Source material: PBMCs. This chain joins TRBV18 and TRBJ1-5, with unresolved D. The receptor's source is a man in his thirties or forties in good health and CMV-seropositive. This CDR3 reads CASSPSGSPSQPQHF. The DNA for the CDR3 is TGTGCCAGCTCACCGTCAGGCTCCCCCAGTCAGCCCCAGCATTTT.